This entry concerns a single T cell receptor beta chain. The source of the sample is a study of blood T cell repertoires in COVID-19. TCRdb keeps only in-frame clones here, not all; method: immunoSEQ multiplex PCR. The data hold some 140,000 clones, with around three quarters observed a single time. Sequenced: peripheral blood. This clonotype was sampled from a man older than 75 with acute or convalescent COVID-19.

CDR3 sequence reads: CASSEALVYEQYF. The CDR3, as DNA: TGTGCCAGCAGTGAAGCGCTAGTTTACGAGCAGTACTTC. The chain combines TRBV2 with TRBJ2-7; D is unresolved. The CDR3 is 13 amino acids. Germline V lookup: CDR1 SNHLY, CDR2 FYNNEI. Deletions cut 0 bases from V and 4 bases from J, with 7 bases between.